The 12 T cell receptor beta chains listed next were all sequenced from one sample in a study of shared clonotypes between healthy human individuals. The assay was immunoSEQ multiplex PCR, and TCRdb's table has in-frame clones only and misses some. The repertoire includes about 2 million clones, about 95% of them detected once, and 1% to 1.5% sits in the top ten. Naive CD8 cells lacked CD45RO, underwent positive selection for CCR7 and left out terminally differentiated effector memory CD45RA+ cells. Source material: naive CD8+ T cells sorted from blood. The receptors derive from a man younger than 35 in good health.

CDR3 nucleotides: TGTGCCAGCAGTGAACGGGGCAGACACACTGAAGCTTTCTTT. It translates to CASSERGRHTEAFF. The chain uses TRBV6-4 and TRBJ1-1; tentative D call: TRBD1 (5 bases). Germline-derived CDR1 and CDR2 are MRHNA and SNTAGT. Trimming pared 3 bases from V and 3 bases from J, leaving 11 bases between. The CDR3 is 14 residues long.

V is TRBV19 and J is TRBJ1-1; 8 bases map to TRBD1. Germline assignment: CDR1 LNHDA and CDR2 SQIVND (reference sequence). After removal of 3 bases from V and 4 bases from J, the junction contained 7 bases not matched to a gene. The CDR3 loop spans 15 amino acids. The CDR3: CASSMDREGVTEAFF. CDR3 bases: TGTGCCAGTAGTATGGACAGGGAGGGCGTCACTGAAGCTTTCTTT.

V is TRBV19 and J is TRBJ2-7; unclear D gene. CDR1 LNHDA and CDR2 SQIVND come from the germline V gene (reference sequence). Trimming left V 5 bases short and J 0 bases short, with 8 bases between. The CDR3 has 13 residues. CDR3: CASSWKASYEQYF. For the CDR3, the DNA is TGTGCCAGTAGTTGGAAGGCCTCCTACGAGCAGTACTTC.

This chain connects TRBV10-2 to TRBJ2-7; TRBD1 matches 11 bases. The length of the CDR3 is 15 residues. Losses at the gene ends were 4 bases for V and 2 bases for J; bases not matched to a gene: 4. Germline CDR1 and CDR2: WSHSY and SAAADI. The DNA of the CDR3 is TGCGCCAGCAGTGCTCCGGGACAGGGGGCCTACGAGCAGTACTTC. Translating gives CASSAPGQGAYEQYF.

The chain carries TRBV30 and TRBJ1-2; the match to TRBD1 covers 8 bases. Germline trimming cut 5 bases from V and 0 bases from J; bases unmatched to any gene: 8. The CDR3 is made up of 15 amino acids. Germline V gives CDR1 GTSNPN, CDR2 SVGIG (reference sequence). The CDR3 DNA reads as TGTGCCTGGGGAGAGGACAGGGAGGCTAACTATGGCTACACCTTC. Translated: CAWGEDREANYGYTF.

Comment on this clone: The junction departs from germline at one end; a sequencing error may be responsible. The chain recombines TRBV7-7 with TRBJ1-5, with D tentatively TRBD1 (5 bases). The CDR3 sequence is 17 residues long. Germline V gene lookup returns CDR1 SSHAT and CDR2 FNYEAQ (reference sequence). CDR3 DNA: TGTGCTAGCAGCCCAGCCGGACACCAGTTTCCCAATCAGCCCCAGCATTTT. The encoded protein is CASSPAGHQFPNQPQHF.

V usage is TRBV19 and J usage is TRBJ2-7, with D perhaps assigned TRBD1 or TRBD2 (5 bases each). The CDR3 has 13 amino acids. V was clipped by 6 bases and J by 5 bases, with 14 bases between them. In germline, CDR1 is LNHDA, CDR2 SQIVND (reference sequence). The CDR3 sequence is CASRSGLADEQYF. In DNA form, the CDR3 reads TGTGCCAGTAGGTCGGGGCTAGCCGACGAGCAGTACTTC.

The rearrangement joins TRBV4-1 to TRBJ2-3, with D possibly being TRBD2 (7 bases). The V and J ends lost 1 base and 1 base respectively, with 15 bases between them. The CDR3 consists of 17 residues. Per germline, CDR1 MGHRA and CDR2 YSYEKL. CDR3 sequence reads: CASSQAPLGGRTDTQYF. For the CDR3, the DNA is TGCGCCAGCAGCCAAGCTCCCTTGGGGGGGCGCACAGATACGCAGTATTTT.

As for this clone: The same CDR3 arises from other DNA sequences in this sample as well. The CDR3 region has the DNA TGTGCCAGCAGTTACACCGAGGGGACCGGGGAGCTGTTTTTT. It yields the protein CASSYTEGTGELFF. The genes are TRBV6-5 and TRBJ2-2; D tentatively fits TRBD1 or TRBD2 (5 bases each). The CDR3 loop spans 14 amino acids. V gave up 2 bases and J gave up 5 bases, with 9 bases separating them. Germline V gene lookup returns CDR1 MNHEY and CDR2 SVGAGI.

CDR3 sequence reads: CASSSPGQGRDTEAFF. In DNA form, the CDR3 reads TGTGCCAGCAGCTCCCCCGGTCAGGGAAGAGACACTGAAGCTTTCTTT. V and J are TRBV7-2 and TRBJ1-1, with D possibly TRBD1 on 5 matching bases. Germline values: CDR1 SGHTA, CDR2 FQGNSA. Trimming stripped 4 bases from V and 3 bases from J, with 18 bases between. The CDR3 runs 16 residues.

The chain couples TRBV19 to TRBJ2-1; the match to TRBD2 covers 9 bases. Per germline, CDR1 LNHDA and CDR2 SQIVND (reference sequence). This CDR3 has 15 residues. V lost 5 bases to trimming and J lost 8 bases; unmatched junction nucleotides: 10. The CDR3 DNA follows: TGTGCCAGTAGTGCTCGGTCTAGCGGGAATGATGAGCAGTTCTTC. Protein product: CASSARSSGNDEQFF. The full variable domain, completed using reference TRBV19 and TRBJ2-1, is DGGITQSPKYLFRKEGQNVTLSCEQNLNHDAMYWYRQDPGQGLRLIYYSQIVNDFQKGDIAEGYSVSREKKESFPLTVTSAQKNPTAFYLCASSARSSGNDEQFFGPGTRLTVL.

The count of this clone is one. The V call is TRBV4-1, the J call TRBJ2-6; D remains unclear. Germline lookup yields CDR1 MGHRA and CDR2 YSYEKL. V gave up 1 base and J gave up 0 bases, with 13 bases separating them. There are 18 residues in the CDR3. CDR3 loop: CASSQGIQLSSGANVLTF. As DNA, the CDR3 is TGCGCCAGCAGCCAAGGTATTCAGCTTAGCTCTGGGGCCAACGTCCTGACTTTC.